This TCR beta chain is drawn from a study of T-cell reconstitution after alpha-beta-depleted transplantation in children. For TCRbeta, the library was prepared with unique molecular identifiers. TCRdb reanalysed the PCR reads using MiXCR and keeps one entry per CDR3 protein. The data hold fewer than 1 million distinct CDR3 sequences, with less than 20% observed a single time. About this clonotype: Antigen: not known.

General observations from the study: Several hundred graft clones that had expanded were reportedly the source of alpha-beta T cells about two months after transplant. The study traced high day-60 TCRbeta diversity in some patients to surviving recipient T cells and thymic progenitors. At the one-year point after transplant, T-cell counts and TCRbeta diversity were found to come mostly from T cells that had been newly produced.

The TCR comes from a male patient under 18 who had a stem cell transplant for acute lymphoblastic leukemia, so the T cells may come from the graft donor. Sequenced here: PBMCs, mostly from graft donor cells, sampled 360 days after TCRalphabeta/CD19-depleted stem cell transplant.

The CDR3 coding sequence is TGCAGTGCTCGCACCCTTCTAGGCTACAATGAGCAGTTCTTC. The encoded protein is CSARTLLGYNEQFF. The chain employs TRBV20-1 and TRBJ2-1; no reliable D call. Between the trimmed V and J ends, which lost 5 bases and 3 bases, there was a span of 14 bases. Per the germline V gene, CDR1 is DFQATT and CDR2 is SNEGSKA (reference sequence). The length of the CDR3 is 14 residues.